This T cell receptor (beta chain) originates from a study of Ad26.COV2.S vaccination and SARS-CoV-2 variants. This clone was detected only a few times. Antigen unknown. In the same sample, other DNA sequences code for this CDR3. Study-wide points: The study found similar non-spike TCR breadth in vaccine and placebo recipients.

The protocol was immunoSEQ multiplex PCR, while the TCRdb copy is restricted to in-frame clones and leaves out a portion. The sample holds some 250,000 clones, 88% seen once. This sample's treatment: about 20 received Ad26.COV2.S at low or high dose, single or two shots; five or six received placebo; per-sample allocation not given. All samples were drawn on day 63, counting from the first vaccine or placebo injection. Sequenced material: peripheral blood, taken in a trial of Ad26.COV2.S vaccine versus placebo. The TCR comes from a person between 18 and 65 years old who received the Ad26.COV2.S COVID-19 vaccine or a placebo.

CDR3 protein: CAWNLNTEAFF. CDR3 sequence (DNA): TGTGCCTGGAATCTGAACACTGAAGCTTTCTTT. The gene calls are TRBV30 and TRBJ1-1, with D unresolved. Germline CDR1 reads GTSNPN; CDR2 reads SVGIG (reference sequence). V was pared by 4 bases and J by 0 bases, with 3 bases between. The CDR3 loop spans 11 amino acids.